This record concerns one T cell receptor beta chain sequence. These data originate in a study of blood T cell repertoires in COVID-19. The wider study: Whether acute or convalescent, the COVID-19 samples came from the United States, Italy and Spain. PBMCs, B-cell-depleted T cells, or T cells provided the cDNA or gDNA that made up the material.

The V segment lost 6 bases and the J segment 3 bases; nucleotides outside the gene matches: 6. CDR3 length equals 14 residues. CDR1 is SEHNR and CDR2 is FQNEAQ in the germline V gene (reference sequence). As handled by the study authors: Scientists estimated how many nucleated cells there were by amplifying reference gene primers. Here immunoSEQ multiplex PCR was the method, and the copy in TCRdb shows in-frame clones only, minus some. V and J calls and clone size are copied from that table; D and trimming were computed from the DNA. There are around 130,000 clones in the sample; approximately 85% occur only once, and approximately 4.1% lies in the top ten.

This TCR came from an elderly woman with acute or convalescent COVID-19. The chain couples TRBV7-9 to TRBJ1-1; 8 nucleotides line up with TRBD1. Specimen: peripheral blood. The CDR3 loop is CASSHQGAHTEAFF. CDR3 coding DNA: TGTGCCAGCAGTCATCAGGGGGCTCACACTGAAGCTTTCTTT.